These 31 T cell receptor beta chains share one sample of origin, sequenced in a study of blood T cells in healthy people across ages. A second PCR of 7 to 11 cycles used a sample-barcoded 5' primer and a J-beta primer mix. TCRdb called the 5' RACE reads again in MiXCR, with one record for every CDR3 protein. Of more than 900,000 distinct CDR3 sequences listed, about 23% are singletons. The same sample was also studied in work on T cells of mothers and their children.

Sequenced sample: blood. These receptors all stem from a girl aged 2 to 10 in good health.

The CDR3 is CASSETGPERAFF. The CDR3 DNA follows: TGTGCCAGCAGCGAGACAGGGCCCGAGCGAGCTTTCTTT. V usage is TRBV9 and J usage is TRBJ1-1, with TRBD1 matching over 7 bases. After removal of 3 bases from V and 10 bases from J, the junction contained 9 bases not matched to a gene. The germline V gene encodes CDR1 SGDLS and CDR2 YYNGEE. The CDR3 totals 13 residues.

CDR3 DNA: TGTGCCAGCAAGTTTTCTACAGATACGCAGTATTTT. Protein sequence: CASKFSTDTQYF. This chain connects TRBV7-9 to TRBJ2-3; D not certain. CDR3 length: 12 amino acids. In germline, CDR1 is SEHNR, CDR2 FQNEAQ (reference sequence). V was pared by 7 bases and J by 3 bases, with 8 bases between.

The chain links TRBV12-3 or TRBV12-4 to TRBJ2-5, with 8 bases identical to TRBD2. J lost 5 bases, V lost 3 bases, and 8 bases had no gene match. The CDR3 runs to 15 residues. As DNA, the CDR3 is TGTGCCAGCAGTTTTGGGGCGGGGGGACTCGAGACCCAGTACTTC. Translation: CASSFGAGGLETQYF.

This clonotype was seen a few times. The J gene is TRBJ2-1, the V gene TRBV7-2, with D perhaps TRBD2 (7 bases). V was clipped by 2 bases and J by 8 bases, with 16 bases between them. The germline V gene has CDR1 SGHTA and CDR2 FQGNSA. CDR3 length equals 15 residues. The CDR3 loop is CASSLRGGGVYEQFF. The CDR3 nucleotides are TGTGCCAGCAGCTTAAGGGGGGGCGGCGTCTATGAGCAGTTCTTC.

This clonotype was recorded at least ten times. The chain recombines TRBV12-3 or TRBV12-4 with TRBJ2-1, with D maybe TRBD2 (7 bases). With 5 bases removed from V and 1 base from J, the gap between germline ends came to 15 bases. This CDR3 spans 16 amino acids. CDR3 sequence: CASSVAGGPSYNEQFF. The CDR3 DNA reads as TGTGCCAGCAGTGTGGCCGGGGGGCCATCCTACAATGAGCAGTTCTTC.

V usage is TRBV29-1 and J usage is TRBJ1-2, with D hard to call. Trimming pared 4 bases from V and 8 bases from J, leaving 14 bases between. Germline V gene sequence: CDR1 SQVTM, CDR2 ANQGSEA. This CDR3 comprises 12 residues. CDR3 sequence: CSVADMQGGYTF. The CDR3 nucleotides are TGCAGCGTTGCTGACATGCAAGGAGGCTACACCTTC. The full variable domain, in which reference TRBV29-1 and TRBJ1-2 provide the parts outside the CDR3, is SAVISQKPSRDICQRGTSLTIQCQVDSQVTMMFWYRQQPGQSLTLIATANQGSEATYESGFVIDKFPISRPNLTFSTLTVSNMSPEDSSIYLCSVADMQGGYTFGSGTRLTVV.

The CDR3 nucleotides read TGTGCCAGCAGTGATAACGCCTGGAACACTGAAGCTTTCTTT. Its translation is CASSDNAWNTEAFF. The chain combines TRBV6-4 with TRBJ1-1, with D uncertain. V was trimmed by 3 bases and J by 1 base, leaving 9 bases between them. The CDR3 has 14 amino acids. In germline, CDR1 is MRHNA, CDR2 SNTAGT.

The V gene is TRBV25-1, the J gene TRBJ2-5; D gene ambiguous. Gene TRBJ2-7 matches the end of the DNA better, so the J call may be wrong. The CDR3 totals 14 residues. Germline assignment: CDR1 MGHDK and CDR2 SYGVNS. The CDR3 reads CASSGVDHRYEQYF. In DNA, the CDR3 is TGTGCCAGCAGTGGAGTCGACCATCGCTACGAGCAGTACTTC.

This clonotype occurred a few times. This sequence joins TRBV4-1 and TRBJ2-5; tentatively, D is TRBD1 (5 bases). The length of the CDR3 is 14 residues. V lost 0 bases and J lost 5, with 10 bases in between. CDR1 is MGHRA, CDR2 YSYEKL, per germline. CDR3: CASSQEGDRETQYF. CDR3 nucleotide sequence: TGCGCCAGCAGCCAAGAAGGGGATCGGGAGACCCAGTACTTC.

The genes are TRBV6-6 and TRBJ2-5; no clear D. V dropped 4 bases and J dropped 3 bases, with 9 bases sitting between them. CDR3 length equals 13 residues. CDR1 is MNHNY, CDR2 SVGAGI, per germline (reference sequence). The CDR3 DNA follows: TGTGCCAGCAGTTCGACAAAAAAAGAGACCCAGTACTTC. It codes for CASSSTKKETQYF.

The V and J genes are TRBV12-3 or TRBV12-4 and TRBJ2-5; D not certain. The CDR3 covers 14 residues. V shed 3 bases and J shed 0 bases, with 8 bases lying between them. The CDR3 loop is CASSFLGYQETQYF. The DNA of the CDR3 is TGTGCCAGCAGTTTTTTGGGGTACCAAGAGACCCAGTACTTC.

This clonotype has more than one count but fewer than ten. Written as DNA, the CDR3 is TGCGCCAGCAGCTTGGTGGCGGGCAACAATGAGCAGTTCTTC. Amino acids: CASSLVAGNNEQFF. The chain has TRBV5-1 and TRBJ2-1; TRBD2 might be the D (5 bases). CDR3 length: 14 residues. The ends were cut back, 0 bases at V and 5 bases at J, with 9 bases in the middle. Per the germline V gene, CDR1 is SGHRS and CDR2 is YFSETQ.

This clonotype was seen only a few times. CDR3 loop: CASNLGGGRPLTDTQYF. CDR3 nucleotide sequence: TGTGCCAGCAATCTTGGTGGCGGGAGGCCACTCACAGATACGCAGTATTTT. The gene calls are TRBV28 and TRBJ2-3; 8 bases are shared with TRBD2. The V gene end was trimmed by 7 bases and the J gene end by 2 bases; junction bases not matched to a gene: 14. CDR1 is MDHEN, CDR2 SYDVKM, per germline. CDR3 size: 17 residues.

The chain couples TRBV3-1 to TRBJ2-3; 8 nucleotides line up with TRBD1. The germline V gene encodes CDR1 LGHDT and CDR2 YNNKEL (reference sequence). Trimming at V came to 1 base and at J to 3 bases, leaving 6 bases not matched to a gene. This CDR3 contains 16 residues. CDR3 amino acids: CASSQGGQGRTDTQYF. The CDR3 DNA reads TGTGCCAGCAGCCAAGGCGGACAGGGTAGAACAGATACGCAGTATTTT.

This clonotype showed up just a few times. V gene TRBV4-3 combines with J gene TRBJ2-3, with D perhaps TRBD2 (5 bases). The germline gives CDR1 LGHNA, CDR2 YSLEER. The CDR3 covers 17 residues. The germline V and J ends were trimmed by 0 bases and 0 bases, with 13 bases remaining between them. CDR3 residues: CASSQDRPGSSTDTQYF. In DNA, the CDR3 is TGCGCCAGCAGCCAAGATCGACCGGGGTCTAGCACAGATACGCAGTATTTT.

This clonotype was picked up a small number of times. V and J are TRBV28 and TRBJ2-1; tentatively, D is TRBD1 or TRBD2 (6 bases each). V was trimmed by 2 bases and J by 7 bases, leaving 12 bases between them. The CDR3 loop spans 14 amino acids. Germline assignment: CDR1 MDHEN and CDR2 SYDVKM. CDR3 in DNA: TGTGCCAGCAGTTTAACGGGGGCGGAGAATGAGCAGTTCTTC. This gives the protein CASSLTGAENEQFF.

The chain carries TRBV20-1 and TRBJ2-4; D possibly uses TRBD1 or TRBD2 (6 bases each). V lost 8 bases and J 0 bases, leaving 20 bases between the germline ends. Germline V gives CDR1 DFQATT, CDR2 SNEGSKA (reference sequence). The CDR3 contains 16 residues. The CDR3: CSPRGDPGLAKNIQYF. CDR3 sequence (DNA): TGCAGTCCAAGGGGGGACCCGGGTCTAGCCAAAAACATTCAGTACTTC.

This clonotype is a singleton in its sample. The chain uses TRBV29-1 and TRBJ2-5; possibly TRBD2 for D (6 bases). The J call may be faulty, since TRBJ2-1 better matches the DNA end. Germline V gives CDR1 SQVTM, CDR2 ANQGSEA. The CDR3 totals 14 residues. This CDR3 is CSVVGGAGKNEQFF. CDR3 nucleotide sequence: TGCAGCGTTGTTGGAGGGGCAGGGAAAAATGAGCAGTTCTTC.

This clonotype was seen a few times. V and J are TRBV20-1 and TRBJ2-7, with 7 bases that match TRBD1. This CDR3 comprises 12 residues. CDR1 and CDR2 from the germline V gene are DFQATT and SNEGSKA (reference sequence). Germline trimming cut 2 bases from V and 6 bases from J; bases unmatched to any gene: 4. CDR3 in DNA: TGCAGTGCTAGACCCGACAGGGCCGAGCAGTACTTC. This encodes CSARPDRAEQYF.

This clonotype turned up a few times. CDR3 nucleotide sequence: TGTGCCATCAGTGAGAGTGGAGGGAACATTCAGTACTTC. This translates into CAISESGGNIQYF. V is TRBV10-3 and J is TRBJ2-4; the D gene is possibly TRBD2 (6 bases). Looked up from germline, CDR1 is ENHRY and CDR2 is SYGVKD. This CDR3 region has 13 residues. Deletions cut 2 bases from V and 7 bases from J, with 9 bases between.

The rearrangement uses TRBV20-1 and TRBJ2-5; D perhaps matches TRBD2 (5 bases). The CDR3 has 14 amino acids. In germline, CDR1 is DFQATT, CDR2 SNEGSKA (reference sequence). Trimming pared 3 bases from V and 0 bases from J, leaving 11 bases between. CDR3 sequence reads: CSASGDEYQETQYF. The CDR3 DNA is TGCAGTGCTAGCGGGGATGAGTACCAAGAGACCCAGTACTTC.

The rearrangement uses TRBV27 and TRBJ1-1; tentative D call: TRBD1 (5 bases). Trimming stripped 3 bases from V and 5 bases from J, with 10 bases between. CDR1 MNHEY and CDR2 SMNVEV come from the germline V gene (reference sequence). CDR3 length: 13 amino acids. In DNA, the CDR3 is TGTGCCAGCAGTTTCGGGGGGATAACTGAAGCTTTCTTT. It specifies CASSFGGITEAFF.

This clonotype was recorded a few times. The chain combines TRBV11-2 with TRBJ1-1; possibly TRBD1 for D (6 bases). The germline gives CDR1 SGHAT, CDR2 FQNNGV. This CDR3 has 16 residues. V shed 1 base and J shed 1 base, with 13 bases lying between them. CDR3 coding DNA: TGTGCCAGCAGCTTAGGGTGGGCCAGGGGGAACACTGAAGCTTTCTTT. As protein: CASSLGWARGNTEAFF.

V gene TRBV29-1 combines with J gene TRBJ2-5; no clear D gene. CDR1 SQVTM and CDR2 ANQGSEA come from the germline V gene. The CDR3 has 14 amino acids. V was clipped by 4 bases and J by 3 bases, with 15 bases between them. The CDR3 DNA reads TGCAGCGTTGCGGGCAGGCTAACTAAAGAGACCCAGTACTTC. This gives the protein CSVAGRLTKETQYF.

The chain recombines TRBV29-1 with TRBJ2-7; TRBD2 is a possible D gene (7 bases). V was trimmed by 3 bases and J by 4 bases, leaving 13 bases between them. The CDR3 has 13 residues. The V gene's germline CDR1 is SQVTM and CDR2 ANQGSEA. The CDR3 DNA reads TGCAGCGTTGAGGGGGGGGCGGCATACGAGCAGTACTTC. This gives the protein CSVEGGAAYEQYF.

On this clonotype: One end of the junction does not line up with germline, which may come from a read error. The genes are TRBV6-5 and TRBJ1-2, with 8 bases fitting TRBD1. The CDR3 is 16 residues long. The V gene's germline CDR1 is MNHEY and CDR2 SVGAGI. CDR3 amino acids: CASGPQTGTGYYDYTF. As DNA, the CDR3 is TGTGCCAGCGGACCACAAACCGGGACAGGCTATTATGACTACACCTTC.

The chain employs TRBV29-1 and TRBJ2-1; 10 bases are shared with TRBD2. CDR1 is SQVTM and CDR2 is ANQGSEA in the germline V gene. The CDR3 runs to 13 residues. The trim removed 5 bases at V and 9 bases at J, leaving 7 bases unmatched. The CDR3 bases are TGCAGCGTTCAAGCGGGAGGGGCCCTTGAGCAGTTCTTC. Amino acids: CSVQAGGALEQFF.

Comment on this clonotype: The CDR3 ends on some other residue instead of the conserved phenylalanine or tryptophan, so this is likely a read error. The chain uses TRBV9 and TRBJ2-7, with a possible D match to TRBD2 (6 bases). The V gene lost 3 bases and the J gene lost 2 bases, with 15 bases spanning the gap. CDR1 is SGDLS, CDR2 YYNGEE, per germline. CDR3 length equals 15 residues. The CDR3 nucleotides are TGTGCCAGCAGCGCCTCGCATAGCGGCCCCTACGAGCAGTACCTC. This sequence encodes CASSASHSGPYEQYL.

A remark on this clonotype: Sequence at one end of the junction differs from germline and may be a read error. This rearrangement joins TRBV4-1 to TRBJ2-5, with 10 bases lining up with TRBD2. The J call may be faulty, since TRBJ2-1 better matches the DNA end. Germline V gene data show CDR1 as MGHRA and CDR2 as YSYEKL. CDR3 length: 17 amino acids. The CDR3 DNA is TGCGCCAGCAGCCCCCCCCCGGGACTAGCGTACCTCAATGGGCAGTTCTTC. Translated: CASSPPPGLAYLNGQFF.

The chain employs TRBV2 and TRBJ1-4; TRBD1 matches 11 bases. The V gene's germline CDR1 is SNHLY and CDR2 FYNNEI. This CDR3 is 15 amino acids long. With 5 bases clipped from V and 7 bases from J, the junction kept 6 bases outside the gene matches. As DNA, the CDR3 is TGTGCCAGCAGTCGGGACAGGGGGTATAGTGAAAAACTGTTTTTT. It is translated as CASSRDRGYSEKLFF. Looking up the rest from reference TRBV2 and TRBJ1-4 gives the full variable domain: EPEVTQTPSHQVTQMGQEVILRCVPISNHLYFYWYRQILGQKVEFLVSFYNNEISEKSEIFDDQFSVERPDGSNFTLKIRSTKLEDSAMYFCASSRDRGYSEKLFFGSGTQLSVL.

The chain uses TRBV28 and TRBJ1-1, with D possibly matching TRBD1 (5 bases). The germline V gene has CDR1 MDHEN and CDR2 SYDVKM. This CDR3 region has 13 residues. The germline V and J ends were trimmed by 9 bases and 0 bases, with 11 bases remaining between them. The CDR3 sequence: CASETALNTEAFF. As DNA, the CDR3 is TGTGCCAGTGAGACAGCTCTGAACACTGAAGCTTTCTTT.